These 2 T cell receptor beta chains share one sample of origin, sequenced in a study of technical replicates of blood from several donors (dated by TCRdb to the late 2010s). Libraries were made using the immunoSEQ multiplex PCR assay. This is the immuneACCESS table as TCRdb keeps it, with only in-frame sequences that have V and J called. A part of the clones is gone; compared with another copy, unresolved V genes explain less than half, and the rest is unexplained. Across this sample there are tens of thousands of clones, with roughly nine tenths seen only once. 0.27% of the sample is in the top ten clones. Input material: T cells isolated from PBMCs. These receptors all come from a human donor in good health.

The V and J genes are TRBV5-4 and TRBJ1-2; a possible D gene is TRBD1 (5 bases). The CDR3 covers 13 residues. V shed 0 bases and J shed 4 bases, with 7 bases lying between them. CDR1 is SGHNT, CDR2 YYREEE, per germline (reference sequence). The chain's CDR3 is CASSLGGGYGYTF. The DNA for the CDR3 is TGTGCCAGCAGCTTGGGGGGCGGCTATGGCTACACCTTC.

The CDR3 DNA reads as TGTGCCAGCAGCTCGACAGGGGGTTTGTACGAGCAGTACTTC. It yields the protein CASSSTGGLYEQYF. The rearrangement links TRBV11-2 to TRBJ2-7; TRBD1 aligns across 9 bases. There are 14 residues in the CDR3. Germline V gene lookup returns CDR1 SGHAT and CDR2 FQNNGV. J gave up 4 bases and V 4 bases, and 5 bases lay outside the gene matches.